Presented here are 11 T cell receptor beta chains from one specimen sequenced in a study of cytotoxic CD8 clonotypes in ibrutinib-treated CLL. Produced via immunoSEQ multiplex PCR; TCRdb's table is partial and in-frame only. This table holds roughly 130,000 clones, 91% found once. Sequenced material: PBMCs, taken after 12 months of ibrutinib treatment. The receptors stem from a human donor with chronic lymphocytic leukemia.

This chain connects TRBV11-2 to TRBJ2-3, with no clear D. The CDR3 has 14 residues. Looked up from germline, CDR1 is SGHAT and CDR2 is FQNNGV. Trimming took off 5 bases at V and 1 base at J, with 10 bases between the two ends. CDR3 coding DNA: TGTGCCAGCAGCCCGGGTGATGGCACAGATACGCAGTATTTT. Encoded protein: CASSPGDGTDTQYF.

The chain combines TRBV6-1 with TRBJ1-1; D might be TRBD1 (5 bases). Deletions cut 4 bases from V and 3 bases from J, with 9 bases between. CDR3 length: 13 amino acids. CDR1 and CDR2 from the germline V gene are MNHNS and SASEGT. DNA of the CDR3: TGTGCCAGCAGTGCGCGGGGGGACACTGAAGCTTTCTTT. As protein: CASSARGDTEAFF.

The chain combines TRBV20-1 with TRBJ2-7; D not certain. V lost 6 bases and J 5 bases, leaving 8 bases between the germline ends. Germline V gives CDR1 DFQATT, CDR2 SNEGSKA (reference sequence). This CDR3 region has 10 residues. The CDR3 sequence: CSARYDEQYF. The CDR3 bases are TGCAGTGCCCGGTACGACGAGCAGTACTTC.

In DNA, the CDR3 is TGCAGCGTTGAAGTCGGTGGGGCCAACGTCCTGACTTTC. It specifies CSVEVGGANVLTF. V and J are TRBV29-1 and TRBJ2-6; D is ambiguous. The CDR3 extends over 13 amino acids. Germline V lookup: CDR1 SQVTM, CDR2 ANQGSEA. The ends were cut back, 1 base at V and 3 bases at J, with 4 bases in the middle.

The CDR3 DNA reads as TGTGCCAGCAGCCGGGGGACAGCTACCTACGAGCAGTACTTC. Amino acid sequence: CASSRGTATYEQYF. The V call is TRBV5-8, the J call TRBJ2-7; tentatively, D is TRBD1 (7 bases). Germline lookup yields CDR1 SGHTS and CDR2 YDEGEE. The CDR3 loop spans 14 amino acids. V lost 4 bases to trimming and J lost 2 bases, with 13 bases between them.

The chain links TRBV9 to TRBJ1-5; D is unclear. The ends were cut back, 5 bases at V and 6 bases at J, with 15 bases in the middle. This CDR3 has 14 amino acids. Per the germline V gene, CDR1 is SGDLS and CDR2 is YYNGEE. The CDR3 nucleotides are TGTGCCAGCAGTCCGGGGAGGGTGGGTCAGCCCCAGCATTTT. The encoded protein is CASSPGRVGQPQHF.

The chain recombines TRBV5-1 with TRBJ2-7, with 7 positions matching TRBD2. This CDR3 comprises 13 residues. Germline V lookup: CDR1 SGHRS, CDR2 YFSETQ. J lost 2 bases, V lost 4 bases, and 3 bases had no gene match. In nucleotides, the CDR3 is TGCGCCAGCAGCGCTAGCGGAACCTACGAGCAGTACTTC. Amino acids: CASSASGTYEQYF.

The gene calls are TRBV27 and TRBJ1-4; a weak D match, TRBD1 (5 bases). Trimming left V 11 bases short and J 6 bases short, with 13 bases between. CDR3 length equals 12 residues. Germline lookup yields CDR1 MNHEY and CDR2 SMNVEV (reference sequence). Written as DNA, the CDR3 is TGTGCCCGGGGGATTGGGGATGAAAAACTGTTTTTT. Translated, it gives CARGIGDEKLFF.

The V gene is TRBV14, the J gene TRBJ2-3; maybe TRBD1 (6 bases). Trimming removed 0 bases from V and 4 bases from J, with 11 bases in between. Germline V gives CDR1 SGHDN, CDR2 FVKESK. This CDR3 has 15 amino acids. The CDR3 DNA is TGTGCCAGCAGCCAAGATAGACAGGTTCCAGATACGCAGTATTTT. Amino acids: CASSQDRQVPDTQYF.

The gene calls are TRBV28 and TRBJ1-5; D gene ambiguous. The CDR3 spans 13 residues. Trimming left V 10 bases short and J 8 bases short, with 18 bases between. Germline V lookup: CDR1 MDHEN, CDR2 SYDVKM. CDR3 coding DNA: TGTGCCACCCCAGGACGCCGCGGGGAGCCCCAGCATTTT. Translation: CATPGRRGEPQHF.

The chain has TRBV5-4 and TRBJ2-1; the D call may be TRBD1 or TRBD2 (6 bases each). V lost 4 bases to trimming and J lost 6 bases, with 14 bases between them. In germline, CDR1 is SGHNT, CDR2 YYREEE (reference sequence). The CDR3 is 14 residues long. This chain's CDR3 is CASSRGEAANEQFF. As DNA, the CDR3 is TGTGCCAGCAGCAGGGGGGAAGCTGCCAATGAGCAGTTCTTC.